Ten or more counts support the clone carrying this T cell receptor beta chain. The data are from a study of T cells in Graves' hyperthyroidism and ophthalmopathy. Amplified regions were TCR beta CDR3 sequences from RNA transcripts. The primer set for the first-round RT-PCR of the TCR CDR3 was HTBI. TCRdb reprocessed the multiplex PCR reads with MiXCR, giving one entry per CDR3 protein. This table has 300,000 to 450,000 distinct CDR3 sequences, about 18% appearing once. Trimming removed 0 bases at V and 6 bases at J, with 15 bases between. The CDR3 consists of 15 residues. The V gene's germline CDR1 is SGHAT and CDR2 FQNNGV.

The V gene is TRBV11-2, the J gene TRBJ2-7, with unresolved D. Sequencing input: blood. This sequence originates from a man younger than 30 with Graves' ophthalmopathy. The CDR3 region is CASSLEPEGGSEQYF. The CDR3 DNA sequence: TGTGCCAGCAGCTTAGAACCAGAAGGTGGCTCCGAGCAGTACTTC.